These 10 T cell receptor beta chains were sequenced from one sample in a study of blood T cell repertoires in COVID-19. Assay used: immunoSEQ multiplex PCR; TCRdb lists only in-frame clones, some missing. The sample contains some 250,000 clones, approximately 91% of which appear only once. Material for sequencing was PBMCs or T cells enriched from blood (not recorded which). The receptors originated from a woman aged 40-49 years with acute COVID-19.

The chain couples TRBV7-2 to TRBJ2-1, with 10 nucleotides matching TRBD2. The V and J ends lost 5 bases and 3 bases, in that order; junction bases with no gene match: 7. Germline V gene sequence: CDR1 SGHTA, CDR2 FQGNSA. The length of the CDR3 is 16 residues. The CDR3 DNA reads as TGTGCCAGCAGCAACTCCGGGACTAGCGTCTACAATGAGCAGTTCTTC. It codes for CASSNSGTSVYNEQFF.

The chain couples TRBV27 to TRBJ2-1; D is perhaps TRBD2 (5 bases). Germline V CDR1 and CDR2: MNHEY, SMNVEV (reference sequence). This CDR3 has 18 residues. Trimming left V 2 bases short and J 8 bases short, with 25 bases between. CDR3 nucleotides: TGTGCCAGCAGTTTACGCTCTTCTCCTCGCGGGTACAATGATGAGCAGTTCTTC. Translation: CASSLRSSPRGYNDEQFF.

The chain couples TRBV5-1 to TRBJ2-1, with D possibly matching TRBD2 (5 bases). Germline V lookup: CDR1 SGHRS, CDR2 YFSETQ. The CDR3 totals 16 residues. V lost 2 bases to trimming and J lost 2 bases, with 14 bases between them. CDR3 DNA: TGCGCCAGCAGCTTATTCGGGGATTATACCTACAATGAGCAGTTCTTC. It is translated as CASSLFGDYTYNEQFF.

The V and J genes are TRBV4-1 and TRBJ1-2, with TRBD1 matching 7 bases. CDR3 length equals 15 residues. Losses at the gene ends were 1 base for V and 6 bases for J; bases not matched to a gene: 8. The germline V gene has CDR1 MGHRA and CDR2 YSYEKL. The DNA of the CDR3 is TGCGCCAGCAGCCAAGTGGAGGGGGCGCGTGATGGCTACACCTTC. Residues: CASSQVEGARDGYTF.

This clone showed up just a few times. CDR3 region: CATQQGWNTEAFF. CDR3 bases: TGTGCCACCCAACAGGGTTGGAACACTGAAGCTTTCTTT. This chain links TRBV10-3 with TRBJ1-1, with D tentatively TRBD1 (6 bases). Germline V CDR1 and CDR2: ENHRY, SYGVKD. This CDR3 region has 13 residues. Trimming left V 10 bases short and J 1 base short, with 13 bases between.

This sequence joins TRBV7-9 and TRBJ2-2; maybe TRBD2 (5 bases). The CDR3 has 16 residues. Trimming cost V 3 bases and J 1 base, with 12 bases left between them. Germline values: CDR1 SEHNR, CDR2 FQNEAQ (reference sequence). CDR3 loop: CASSFSGDENTGELFF. The CDR3, as DNA: TGTGCCAGCAGCTTTTCCGGGGATGAGAACACCGGGGAGCTGTTTTTT.

V is TRBV28 and J is TRBJ2-7, with a weak D call TRBD1 (6 bases). Germline assignment: CDR1 MDHEN and CDR2 SYDVKM. Trimming removed 6 bases at V and 2 bases at J, with 11 bases between. The CDR3 contains 13 residues. CDR3 region: CASRDGQTYEQYF. CDR3 DNA sequence: TGTGCCAGCAGGGACGGACAGACCTACGAGCAGTACTTC.

In this sample, this clone turned up a few times. The chain employs TRBV7-9 and TRBJ2-2; 8 nucleotides agree with TRBD2. Trimming removed 3 bases from V and 3 bases from J; junction bases left unmatched: 0. This CDR3 region has 14 residues. From germline, CDR1 is SEHNR and CDR2 FQNEAQ (reference sequence). This CDR3 reads CASSLGLDTGELFF. The CDR3 DNA sequence: TGTGCCAGCAGCTTGGGACTAGACACCGGGGAGCTGTTTTTT.

The chain recombines TRBV7-9 with TRBJ1-3; 7 nucleotides match TRBD1. The CDR3 totals 15 residues. V trimming: 5 bases; J trimming: 8 bases; junction bases outside the gene matches: 12. Per germline, CDR1 SEHNR and CDR2 FQNEAQ (reference sequence). The CDR3 is CASSKTDRSEDTIYF. DNA for the CDR3: TGTGCCAGCAGCAAAACGGACAGGTCTGAAGACACCATATATTTT.

This clone showed up just once. The genes are TRBV5-5 and TRBJ2-6, with D possibly matching TRBD1 (6 bases). CDR1 and CDR2 from the germline V gene are SGHKS and YYEKEE (reference sequence). V was pared by 0 bases and J by 0 bases, with 13 bases between. The CDR3 spans 18 residues. CDR3 DNA: TGTGCCAGCAGCTTGGGGGACAACCTAATCTCTGGGGCCAACGTCCTGACTTTC. This gives the protein CASSLGDNLISGANVLTF.